The clone carrying this TCR beta chain has a single count. The sample originates from a study of tumour-infiltrating T cells in Burkitt lymphoma. As for the study in general: Repertoire clonality predicted overall and progression-free survival.

Sequencing was performed with immunoSEQ multiplex PCR; in TCRdb, only in-frame clones are kept and a portion is missing. The sample holds about 15,000 clones, roughly 85% seen once. The CDR3 sequence is 17 residues long. V trimming: 2 bases; J trimming: 3 bases; junction bases outside the gene matches: 13. In germline, CDR1 is KGHSH, CDR2 LQKENI. The sample taken for sequencing was tumor tissue. The TCR sequence derives from a human donor with diffuse large B-cell lymphoma. The chain joins TRBV18 to TRBJ2-7; 7 bases fit TRBD1. DNA for the CDR3: TGTGCCAGCTCACCATCAGGGGGTAGTTCTGTGTTCTACGAGCAGTACTTC. It codes for CASSPSGGSSVFYEQYF.